This TCR beta chain was recovered during a study of spatial heterogeneity in lung cancer. The CDR3 contains 14 residues. V was shortened by 0 bases and J by 12 bases, with 16 bases between the two germline ends. Germline V gives CDR1 LGHDT, CDR2 YNNKEL (reference sequence). Findings and limits, study-wide: Follow-up blood showed ubiquitous expanded tumor TCRs less than blood at resection did.

This clonotype was seen a few times. Its antigen is unknown. The library protocol tagged each TCR cDNA with a unique molecular identifier. Each CDR3 protein gets one entry after TCRdb re-called the 5' RACE reads with MiXCR. The table includes about 90,000 distinct CDR3 sequences, roughly 8.7% detected once. Stated time point: sample taken at primary tumor resection. No cells were sorted before sequencing. The whole RNA sequenced was extracted from tumor, nontumor lung or frozen PBMC. Specimen: PBMCs, collected at surgery. The V and J genes are TRBV3-1 and TRBJ2-3; possible D gene TRBD2, 5 bases. This TCR was sampled from a male donor with early-stage non-small cell lung cancer. DNA of the CDR3: TGTGCCAGCAGCCAAGACAATATTAGGACTTTTCAGTATTTT. It codes for CASSQDNIRTFQYF.